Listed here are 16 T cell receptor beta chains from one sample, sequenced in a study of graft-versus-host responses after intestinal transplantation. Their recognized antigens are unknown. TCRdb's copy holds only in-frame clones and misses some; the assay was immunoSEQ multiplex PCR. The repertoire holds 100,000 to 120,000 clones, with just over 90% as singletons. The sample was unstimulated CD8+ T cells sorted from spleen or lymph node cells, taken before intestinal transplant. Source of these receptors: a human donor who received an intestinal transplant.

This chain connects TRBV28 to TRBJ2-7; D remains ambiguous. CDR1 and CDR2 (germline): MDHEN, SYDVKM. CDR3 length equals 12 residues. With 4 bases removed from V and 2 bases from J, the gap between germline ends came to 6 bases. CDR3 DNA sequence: TGTGCCAGCAGTTCCCCAGCCTACGAGCAGTACTTC. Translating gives CASSSPAYEQYF.

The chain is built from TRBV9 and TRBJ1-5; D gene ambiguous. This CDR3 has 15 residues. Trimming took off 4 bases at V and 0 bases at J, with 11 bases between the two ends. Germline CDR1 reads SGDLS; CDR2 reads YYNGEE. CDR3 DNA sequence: TGTGCCAGCAGCCCCCATGGGTATAGCAATCAGCCCCAGCATTTT. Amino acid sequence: CASSPHGYSNQPQHF.

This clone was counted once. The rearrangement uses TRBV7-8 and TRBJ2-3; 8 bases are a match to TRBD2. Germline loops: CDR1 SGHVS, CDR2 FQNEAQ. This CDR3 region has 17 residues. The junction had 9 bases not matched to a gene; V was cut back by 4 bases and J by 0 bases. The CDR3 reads CASSSPAGGLSTDTQYF. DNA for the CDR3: TGTGCCAGCAGCTCCCCGGCGGGAGGCCTAAGCACAGATACGCAGTATTTT. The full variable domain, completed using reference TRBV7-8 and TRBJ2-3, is GAGVSQSPRYKVAKRGQDVALRCDPISGHVSLFWYQQALGQGPEFLTYFQNEAQLDKSGLPSDRFFAERPEGSVSTLKIQRTQQEDSAVYLCASSSPAGGLSTDTQYFGPGTRLTVL.

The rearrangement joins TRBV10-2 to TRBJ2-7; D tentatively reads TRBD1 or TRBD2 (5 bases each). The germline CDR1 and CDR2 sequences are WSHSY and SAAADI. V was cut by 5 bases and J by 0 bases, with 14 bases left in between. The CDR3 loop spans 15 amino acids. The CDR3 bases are TGCGCCAGCAGTAAAAGGGACCAGAGCTCCTACGAGCAGTACTTC. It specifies CASSKRDQSSYEQYF.

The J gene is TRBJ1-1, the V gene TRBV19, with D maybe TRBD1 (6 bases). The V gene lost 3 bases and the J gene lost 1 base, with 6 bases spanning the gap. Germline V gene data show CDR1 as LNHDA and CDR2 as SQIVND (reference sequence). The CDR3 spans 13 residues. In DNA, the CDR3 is TGTGCCAGTAGTATGACAGGGAACACTGAAGCTTTCTTT. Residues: CASSMTGNTEAFF.

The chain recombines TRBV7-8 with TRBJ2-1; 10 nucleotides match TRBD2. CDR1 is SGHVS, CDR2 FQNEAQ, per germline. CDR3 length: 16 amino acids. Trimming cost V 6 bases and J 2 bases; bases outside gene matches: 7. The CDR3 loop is CASRLSGRAAYNEQFF. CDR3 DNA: TGTGCCAGCAGGCTCAGCGGGAGGGCCGCCTACAATGAGCAGTTCTTC.

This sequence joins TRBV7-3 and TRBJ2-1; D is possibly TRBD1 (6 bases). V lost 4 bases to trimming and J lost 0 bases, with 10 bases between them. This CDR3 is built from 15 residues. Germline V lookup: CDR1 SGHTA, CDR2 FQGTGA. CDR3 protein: CASSSDSRSYNEQFF. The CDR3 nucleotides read TGTGCCAGCAGCTCGGACAGTCGCTCCTACAATGAGCAGTTCTTC.

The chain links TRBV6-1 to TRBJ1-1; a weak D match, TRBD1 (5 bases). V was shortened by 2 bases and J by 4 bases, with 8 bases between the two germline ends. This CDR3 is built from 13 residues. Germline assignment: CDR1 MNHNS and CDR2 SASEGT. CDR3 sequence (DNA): TGTGCCAGCAGTGAATCGGGGGGCACTGAAGCTTTCTTT. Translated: CASSESGGTEAFF.

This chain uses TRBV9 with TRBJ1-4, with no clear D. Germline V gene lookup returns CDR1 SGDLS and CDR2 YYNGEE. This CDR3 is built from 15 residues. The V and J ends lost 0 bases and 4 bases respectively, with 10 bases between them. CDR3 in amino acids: CASSVGGAVNEKLFF. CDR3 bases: TGTGCCAGCAGCGTAGGAGGTGCCGTTAATGAAAAACTGTTTTTT.

Here the CDR3 reads CASSSFSSGSSYNEQFF. CDR3 nucleotide sequence: TGTGCCAGTAGCTCATTCTCAAGTGGGAGCTCCTACAATGAGCAGTTCTTC. This rearrangement joins TRBV19 to TRBJ2-1; D may be TRBD2 (5 bases). This CDR3 has 17 residues. Germline loops: CDR1 LNHDA, CDR2 SQIVND (reference sequence). Trimming took 6 bases from V and 0 from J, leaving 18 bases between them.

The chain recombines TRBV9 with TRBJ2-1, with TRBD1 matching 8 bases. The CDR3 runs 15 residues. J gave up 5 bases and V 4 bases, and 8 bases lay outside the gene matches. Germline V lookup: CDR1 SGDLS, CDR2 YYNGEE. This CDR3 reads CASSNRQGSHNEQFF. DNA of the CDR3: TGTGCCAGCAGCAACCGACAGGGGAGCCACAATGAGCAGTTCTTC.

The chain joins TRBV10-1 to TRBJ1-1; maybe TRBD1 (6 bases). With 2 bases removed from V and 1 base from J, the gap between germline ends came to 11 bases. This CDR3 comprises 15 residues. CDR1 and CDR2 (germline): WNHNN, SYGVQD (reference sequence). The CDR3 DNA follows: TGCGCCAGCAGTGAGCGACAGGCGCCGAACACTGAAGCTTTCTTT. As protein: CASSERQAPNTEAFF.

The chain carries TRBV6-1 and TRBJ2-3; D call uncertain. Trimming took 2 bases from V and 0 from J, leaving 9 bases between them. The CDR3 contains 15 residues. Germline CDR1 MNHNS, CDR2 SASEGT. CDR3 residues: CASSEKLQSTDTQYF. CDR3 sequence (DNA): TGTGCCAGCAGTGAAAAGTTGCAAAGCACAGATACGCAGTATTTT.

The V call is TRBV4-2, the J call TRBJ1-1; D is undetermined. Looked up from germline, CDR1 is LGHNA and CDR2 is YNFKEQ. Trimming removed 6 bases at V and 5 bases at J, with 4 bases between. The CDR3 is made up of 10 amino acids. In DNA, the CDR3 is TGTGCCAGCAGAGGGACTGAAGCTTTCTTT. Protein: CASRGTEAFF.

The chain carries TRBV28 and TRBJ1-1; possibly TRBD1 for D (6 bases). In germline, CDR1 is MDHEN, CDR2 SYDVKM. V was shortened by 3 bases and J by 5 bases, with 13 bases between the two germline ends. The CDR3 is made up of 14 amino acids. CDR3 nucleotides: TGTGCCAGCAGTTTCCGGGGGCGGGCGACTGAAGCTTTCTTT. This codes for CASSFRGRATEAFF.

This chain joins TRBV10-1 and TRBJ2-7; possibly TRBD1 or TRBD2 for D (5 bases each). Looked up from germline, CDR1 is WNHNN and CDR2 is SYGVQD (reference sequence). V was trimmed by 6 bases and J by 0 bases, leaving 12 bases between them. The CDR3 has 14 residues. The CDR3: CASRTRDHSYEQYF. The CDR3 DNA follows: TGCGCCAGCAGGACTCGGGACCACTCCTACGAGCAGTACTTC.